This T cell receptor beta chain was sequenced for a study of blood T cell repertoires in COVID-19. TCRdb's copy holds only in-frame clones and misses some; the assay was immunoSEQ multiplex PCR. The profile shows 42,000 or so clones, about 88% of them singletons. The source is a human donor in a cohort sampled during active COVID-19. The source material was peripheral blood.

This CDR3 is CASSFGLAGMETQYF. For the CDR3, the DNA is TGTGCCAGCAGCTTCGGACTAGCGGGGATGGAGACCCAGTACTTC. The V gene is TRBV5-4, the J gene TRBJ2-5; 12 bases align to TRBD2. CDR1 is SGHNT and CDR2 is YYREEE in the germline V gene (reference sequence). V was clipped by 2 bases and J by 5 bases; unmatched bases: 4. There are 15 residues in the CDR3.